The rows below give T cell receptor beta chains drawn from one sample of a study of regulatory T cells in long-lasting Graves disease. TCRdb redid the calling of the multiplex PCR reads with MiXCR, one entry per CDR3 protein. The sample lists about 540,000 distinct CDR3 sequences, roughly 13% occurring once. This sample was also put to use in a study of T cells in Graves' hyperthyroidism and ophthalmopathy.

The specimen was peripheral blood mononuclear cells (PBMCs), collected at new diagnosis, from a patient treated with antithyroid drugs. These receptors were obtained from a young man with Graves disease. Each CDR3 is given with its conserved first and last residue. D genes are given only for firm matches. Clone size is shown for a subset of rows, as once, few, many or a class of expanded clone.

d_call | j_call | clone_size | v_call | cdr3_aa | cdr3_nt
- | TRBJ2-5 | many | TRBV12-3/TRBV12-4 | CASTGAPGPETQYF | TGTGCCAGCACCGGGGCCCCCGGTCCGGAGACCCAGTACTTC
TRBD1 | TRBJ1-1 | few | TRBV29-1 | CSAVEGAGEAFF | TGCAGCGCTGTGGAGGGGGCGGGTGAAGCTTTCTTT
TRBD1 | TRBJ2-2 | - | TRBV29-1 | CSVGRGYTGELFF | TGCAGCGTGGGCAGGGGGTACACCGGGGAGCTGTTTTTT
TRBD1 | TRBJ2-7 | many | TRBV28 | CASSGPRQGAREQYF | TGTGCCAGCAGCGGGCCGAGACAGGGGGCGAGGGAGCAGTACTTC
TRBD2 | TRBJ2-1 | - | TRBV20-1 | CSPLPGLARNEQFF | TGCAGTCCTCTGCCGGGACTAGCGAGGAATGAGCAGTTCTTC
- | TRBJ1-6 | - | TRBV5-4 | CASSSFMTGLASPLHF | TGTGCCAGCAGCTCATTTATGACCGGACTTGCTTCACCCCTCCACTTT
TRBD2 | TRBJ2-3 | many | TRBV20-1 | CSAPSSGGMDTQYF | TGCAGTGCGCCCTCCAGCGGGGGGATGGATACGCAGTATTTT
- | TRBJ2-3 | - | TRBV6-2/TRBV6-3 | CASRTAVADTQYF | TGTGCCAGCAGAACTGCGGTTGCAGATACGCAGTATTTT
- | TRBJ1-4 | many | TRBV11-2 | CASSLWEPNEKLFF | TGTGCCAGCAGCTTATGGGAACCTAATGAAAAACTGTTTTTT
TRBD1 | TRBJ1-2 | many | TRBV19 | CASSRTGANYGYTF | TGTGCCAGCAGTCGGACAGGAGCTAACTATGGCTACACCTTC
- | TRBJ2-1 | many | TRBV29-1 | CSVAGPEQFF | TGCAGCGTTGCGGGGCCTGAGCAGTTCTTC
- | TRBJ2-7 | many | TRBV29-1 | CSARDGGSEQYF | TGCAGCGCCCGGGACGGAGGCTCCGAGCAGTACTTC
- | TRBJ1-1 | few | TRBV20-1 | CSGTLNTEAFF | TGCAGTGGTACATTGAACACTGAAGCTTTCTTT
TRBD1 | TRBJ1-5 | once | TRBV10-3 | CAISGGTDNQPQHF | TGTGCCATCAGTGGAGGGACAGACAATCAGCCCCAGCATTTT
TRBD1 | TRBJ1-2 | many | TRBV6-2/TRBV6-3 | CASSYSTGEILYGYTF | TGTGCCAGCAGTTACTCGACAGGGGAAATCCTCTATGGCTACACCTTC
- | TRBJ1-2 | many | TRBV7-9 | CASSSGTGYTF | TGTGCCAGCAGCTCCGGGACCGGCTACACCTTC
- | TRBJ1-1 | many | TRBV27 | CASSTDKEAFF | TGTGCCAGCAGCACCGACAAGGAAGCTTTCTTT
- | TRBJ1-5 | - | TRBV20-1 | CSARGNTGGQPQHF | TGCAGTGCTAGAGGAAACACTGGAGGTCAGCCCCAGCATTTT
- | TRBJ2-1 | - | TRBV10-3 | CAISTGRAPNEQFF | TGTGCCATCAGCACTGGTAGGGCCCCCAATGAGCAGTTCTTC
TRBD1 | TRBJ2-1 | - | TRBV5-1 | CASRRQGGIGDEQFF | TGCGCCAGCAGGAGACAGGGCGGTATTGGGGATGAGCAGTTCTTC
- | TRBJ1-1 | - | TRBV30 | CAWSVMNTEAFF | TGTGCCTGGAGTGTAATGAACACTGAAGCTTTCTTT
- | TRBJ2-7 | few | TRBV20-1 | CSARYRGYGDEQYF | TGCAGTGCTAGATATCGGGGGTACGGCGACGAGCAGTACTTC
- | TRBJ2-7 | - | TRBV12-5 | CASGHPTGAEQYF | TGTGCTAGTGGTCACCCCACGGGAGCCGAGCAGTACTTC
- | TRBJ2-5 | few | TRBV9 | CASSGQLYQETQYF | TGTGCCAGCAGTGGACAGCTGTACCAAGAGACCCAGTACTTC
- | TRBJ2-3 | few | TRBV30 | CAWKRRTDTQYF | TGTGCCTGGAAAAGGCGGACCGATACGCAGTATTTT
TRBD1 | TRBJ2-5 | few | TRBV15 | CATSRDREGARETQYF | TGTGCCACCAGCAGAGATCGAGAGGGGGCAAGGGAGACCCAGTACTTC
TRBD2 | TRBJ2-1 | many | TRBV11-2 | CASSHRLAGVKSNEQFF | TGTGCCAGCAGCCACCGACTAGCGGGAGTCAAAAGCAATGAGCAGTTCTTC
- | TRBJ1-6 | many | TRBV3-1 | CASSHDQQAPLHF | TGTGCCAGCAGCCACGATCAACAGGCACCCCTCCACTTT
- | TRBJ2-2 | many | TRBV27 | CASSTSAGAGELFF | TGTGCCAGCAGTACCTCAGCAGGCGCCGGGGAGCTGTTTTTT
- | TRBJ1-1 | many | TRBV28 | CASSPGTETLNTEAFF | TGTGCCAGCAGTCCCGGGACTGAAACCTTGAACACTGAAGCTTTCTTT
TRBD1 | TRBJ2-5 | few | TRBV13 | CASSDREVETQYF | TGTGCCAGCTCGGACAGGGAGGTTGAGACCCAGTACTTC
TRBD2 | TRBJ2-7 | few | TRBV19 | CASSPRGLAPTYEQYF | TGTGCCAGTAGTCCGCGCGGACTAGCCCCGACCTACGAGCAGTACTTC
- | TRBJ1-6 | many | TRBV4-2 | CASSQGGRQNSPLHF | TGTGCCAGCAGCCAAGGAGGACGGCAGAATTCACCCCTCCACTTT
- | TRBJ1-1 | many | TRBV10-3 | CAISEEGDGHTEAFF | TGTGCCATCAGTGAGGAAGGTGATGGACACACTGAAGCTTTCTTT
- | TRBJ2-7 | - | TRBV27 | CASRSGGGYGSYEQYF | TGTGCCAGCAGGTCCGGAGGGGGCTACGGCTCCTACGAGCAGTACTTC
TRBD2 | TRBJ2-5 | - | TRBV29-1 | CSVELFGGGSRETQYF | TGCAGCGTTGAATTGTTTGGTGGCGGGAGCCGGGAGACCCAGTACTTC
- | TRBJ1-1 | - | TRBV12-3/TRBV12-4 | CASSLTGNAEAFF | TGTGCCAGCAGTTTAACAGGGAACGCTGAAGCTTTCTTT
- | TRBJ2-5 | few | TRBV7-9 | CASSLKRDPRETQYF | TGTGCCAGCAGCTTAAAGAGGGATCCGCGGGAGACCCAGTACTTC
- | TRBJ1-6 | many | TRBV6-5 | CASSSGREGRSPLHF | TGTGCCAGCAGTTCAGGAAGAGAGGGCAGATCACCCCTCCACTTT
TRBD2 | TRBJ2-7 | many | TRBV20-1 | CSALRDYQHEQYF | TGCAGTGCTCTCCGGGACTACCAACACGAGCAGTACTTC
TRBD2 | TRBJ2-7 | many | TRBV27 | CASSPSGTSGVEQYF | TGTGCCAGCAGTCCATCCGGGACTAGCGGGGTCGAGCAGTACTTC
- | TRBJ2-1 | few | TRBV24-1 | CATSEGQGRDEQFF | TGTGCCACCAGTGAGGGGCAGGGGAGGGATGAGCAGTTCTTC
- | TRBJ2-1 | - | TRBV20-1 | CSAPEEAGFSYNEQFF | TGCAGTGCCCCCGAAGAAGCGGGTTTCTCCTACAATGAGCAGTTCTTC
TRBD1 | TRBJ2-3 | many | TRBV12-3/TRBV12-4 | CASSGAGGQGDTQYF | TGTGCCAGCAGCGGGGCAGGGGGCCAAGGGGATACGCAGTATTTT
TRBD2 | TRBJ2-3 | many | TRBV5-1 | CASSTTPITSGSTDTQYF | TGCGCCAGCAGCACAACTCCTATCACTAGCGGGAGTACAGATACGCAGTATTTT
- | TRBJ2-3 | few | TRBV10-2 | CASSEAPAGAASTDTQYF | TGCGCCAGCAGTGAGGCACCAGCAGGCGCCGCTAGCACAGATACGCAGTATTTT
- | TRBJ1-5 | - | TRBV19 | CASSIEDNQPQHF | TGTGCCAGTAGTATAGAGGACAATCAGCCCCAGCATTTT
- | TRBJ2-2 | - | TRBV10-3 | CATTTPATGELFF | TGTGCCACCACGACCCCGGCCACCGGGGAGCTGTTTTTT
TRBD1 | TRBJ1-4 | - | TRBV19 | CASSLRQGARYGGEKLFF | TGTGCCAGTAGTCTGCGACAGGGGGCTAGATATGGAGGTGAAAAACTGTTTTTT
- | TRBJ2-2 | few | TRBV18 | CASSPRQDSGELFF | TGTGCCAGCTCACCAAGGCAGGACTCCGGGGAGCTGTTTTTT
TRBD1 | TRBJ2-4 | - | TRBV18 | CASSTAGTGVAKNIQYF | TGTGCCAGCTCAACAGCCGGGACAGGGGTAGCCAAAAACATTCAGTACTTC
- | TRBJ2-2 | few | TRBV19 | CASSIFADWTLRTGELFF | TGTGCCAGTAGTATATTCGCGGATTGGACTCTCAGGACCGGGGAGCTGTTTTTT
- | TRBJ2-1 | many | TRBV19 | CASTSSGNNEQFF | TGTGCCAGTACCTCCAGCGGAAACAATGAGCAGTTCTTC
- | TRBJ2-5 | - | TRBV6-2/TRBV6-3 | CASTANEEGGTQYF | TGTGCCAGCACAGCGAACGAGGAGGGAGGGACCCAGTACTTC